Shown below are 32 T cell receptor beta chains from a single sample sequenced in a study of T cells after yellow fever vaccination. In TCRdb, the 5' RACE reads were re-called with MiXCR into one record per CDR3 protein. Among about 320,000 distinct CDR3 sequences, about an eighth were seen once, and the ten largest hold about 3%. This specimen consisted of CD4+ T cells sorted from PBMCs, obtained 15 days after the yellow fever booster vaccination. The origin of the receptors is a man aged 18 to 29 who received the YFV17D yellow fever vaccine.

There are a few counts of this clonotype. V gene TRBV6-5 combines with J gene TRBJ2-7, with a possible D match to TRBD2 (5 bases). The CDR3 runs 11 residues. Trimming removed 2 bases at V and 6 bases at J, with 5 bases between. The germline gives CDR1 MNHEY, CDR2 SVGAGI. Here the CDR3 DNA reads TGTGCCAGCAGTTACGGGAGCGAGCAGTACTTC. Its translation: CASSYGSEQYF.

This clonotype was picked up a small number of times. CDR3 DNA sequence: TGCGCCAGCAGCGAACAGGTTGGGGACACCGGGGAGCTGTTTTTT. It codes for CASSEQVGDTGELFF. The chain carries TRBV5-1 and TRBJ2-2, with a weak D call TRBD1 (5 bases). This CDR3 is built from 15 residues. In germline, CDR1 is SGHRS, CDR2 YFSETQ. Trimming took off 4 bases at V and 3 bases at J, with 13 bases between the two ends.

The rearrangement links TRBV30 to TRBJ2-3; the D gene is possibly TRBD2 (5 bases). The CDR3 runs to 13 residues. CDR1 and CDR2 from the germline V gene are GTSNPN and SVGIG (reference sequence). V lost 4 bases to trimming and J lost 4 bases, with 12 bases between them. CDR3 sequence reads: CAWTLGSADTQYF. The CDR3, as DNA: TGTGCCTGGACCCTGGGGAGTGCAGATACGCAGTATTTT.

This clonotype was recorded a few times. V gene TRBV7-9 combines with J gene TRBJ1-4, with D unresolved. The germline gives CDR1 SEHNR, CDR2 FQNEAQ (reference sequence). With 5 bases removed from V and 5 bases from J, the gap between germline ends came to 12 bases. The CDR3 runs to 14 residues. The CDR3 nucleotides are TGTGCCAGCAGCCCAAGGTCCGAGAATGAAAAACTGTTTTTT. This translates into CASSPRSENEKLFF.

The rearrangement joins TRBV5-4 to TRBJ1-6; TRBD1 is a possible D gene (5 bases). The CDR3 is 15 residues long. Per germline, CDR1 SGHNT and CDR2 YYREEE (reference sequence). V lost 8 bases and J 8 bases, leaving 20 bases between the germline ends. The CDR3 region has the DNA TGTGCCAGACCGGACGGAACGGGGCATTATTCACCCCTCCACTTT. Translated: CARPDGTGHYSPLHF.

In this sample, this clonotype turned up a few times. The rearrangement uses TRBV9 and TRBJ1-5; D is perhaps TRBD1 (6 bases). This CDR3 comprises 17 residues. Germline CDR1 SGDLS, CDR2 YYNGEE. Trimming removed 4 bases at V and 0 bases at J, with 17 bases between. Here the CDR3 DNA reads TGTGCCAGCAGCCCTCCGGACAGTACCTATAGCAATCAGCCCCAGCATTTT. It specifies CASSPPDSTYSNQPQHF.

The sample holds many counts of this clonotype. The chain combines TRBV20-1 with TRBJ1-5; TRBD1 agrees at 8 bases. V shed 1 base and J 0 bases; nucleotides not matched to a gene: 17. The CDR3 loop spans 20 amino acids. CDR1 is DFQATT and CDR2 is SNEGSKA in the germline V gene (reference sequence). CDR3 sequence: CSARVLRRTGMSPSNQPQHF. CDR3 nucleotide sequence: TGCAGTGCTAGAGTCCTCAGGAGGACAGGGATGTCCCCTAGCAATCAGCCCCAGCATTTT.

The CDR3 is CASSTGVVGYTIYF. CDR3 DNA: TGTGCCAGCAGTACAGGGGTGGTCGGGTACACCATATATTTT. The rearrangement links TRBV12-3 or TRBV12-4 to TRBJ1-3; 7 bases align to TRBD1. This CDR3 region has 14 residues. Trimming cost V 5 bases and J 8 bases; bases outside gene matches: 9.

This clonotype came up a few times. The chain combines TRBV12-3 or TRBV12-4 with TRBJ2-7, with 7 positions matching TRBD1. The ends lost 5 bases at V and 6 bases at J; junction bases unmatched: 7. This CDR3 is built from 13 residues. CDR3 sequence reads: CASSRQGKGEQYF. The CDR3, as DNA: TGTGCCAGCAGTAGACAGGGAAAGGGCGAGCAGTACTTC.

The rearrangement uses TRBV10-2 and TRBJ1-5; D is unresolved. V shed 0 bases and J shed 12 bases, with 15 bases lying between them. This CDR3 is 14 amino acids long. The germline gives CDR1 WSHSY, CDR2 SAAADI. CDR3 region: CASSESIVSGNQHF. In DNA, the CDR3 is TGCGCCAGCAGTGAGTCGATTGTGTCTGGTAACCAGCATTTT.

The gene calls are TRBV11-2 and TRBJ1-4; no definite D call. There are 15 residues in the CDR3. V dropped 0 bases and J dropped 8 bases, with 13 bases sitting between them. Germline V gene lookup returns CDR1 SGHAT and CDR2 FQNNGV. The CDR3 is CASSLEGYVLEKLFF. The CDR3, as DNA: TGTGCCAGCAGCTTAGAGGGCTACGTACTGGAAAAACTGTTTTTT.

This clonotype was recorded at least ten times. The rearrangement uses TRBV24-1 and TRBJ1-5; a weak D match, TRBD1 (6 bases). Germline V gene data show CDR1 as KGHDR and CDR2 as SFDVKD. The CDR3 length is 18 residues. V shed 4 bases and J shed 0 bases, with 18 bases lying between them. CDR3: CATSETTGTSYSNQPQHF. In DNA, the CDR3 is TGTGCCACCAGTGAAACTACCGGGACATCTTATAGCAATCAGCCCCAGCATTTT.

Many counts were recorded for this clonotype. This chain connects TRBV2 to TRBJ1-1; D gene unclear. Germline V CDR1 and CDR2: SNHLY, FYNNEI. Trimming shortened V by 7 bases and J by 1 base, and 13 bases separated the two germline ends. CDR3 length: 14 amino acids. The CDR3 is CASNPGQQNTEAFF. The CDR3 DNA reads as TGTGCCAGCAACCCCGGTCAGCAGAACACTGAAGCTTTCTTT.

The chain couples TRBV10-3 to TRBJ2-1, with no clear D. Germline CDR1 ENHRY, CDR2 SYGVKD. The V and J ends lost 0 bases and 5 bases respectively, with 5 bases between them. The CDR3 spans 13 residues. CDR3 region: CAISESTDNEQFF. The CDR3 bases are TGTGCCATCAGTGAGTCGACGGACAATGAGCAGTTCTTC.

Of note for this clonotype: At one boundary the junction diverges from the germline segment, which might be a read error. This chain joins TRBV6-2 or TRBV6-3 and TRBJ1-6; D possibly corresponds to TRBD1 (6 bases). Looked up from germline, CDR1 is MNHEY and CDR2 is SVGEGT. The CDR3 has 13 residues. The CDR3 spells CASSFTSGTPFHF. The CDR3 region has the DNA TGTGCCAGCAGTTTCACTTCCGGGACACCCTTCCACTTT.

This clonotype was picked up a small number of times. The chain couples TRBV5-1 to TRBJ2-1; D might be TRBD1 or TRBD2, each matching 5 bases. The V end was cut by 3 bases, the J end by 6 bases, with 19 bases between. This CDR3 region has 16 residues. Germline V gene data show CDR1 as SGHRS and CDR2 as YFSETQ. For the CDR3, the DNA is TGCGCCAGCAGCTCGCCAGGGAGAGAAGGACTCAATGAGCAGTTCTTC. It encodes CASSSPGREGLNEQFF. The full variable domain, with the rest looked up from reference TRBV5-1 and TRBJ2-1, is KAGVTQTPRYLIKTRGQQVTLSCSPISGHRSVSWYQQTPGQGLQFLFEYFSETQRNKGNFPGRFSGRQFSNSRSEMNVSTLELGDSALYLCASSSPGREGLNEQFFGPGTRLTVL.

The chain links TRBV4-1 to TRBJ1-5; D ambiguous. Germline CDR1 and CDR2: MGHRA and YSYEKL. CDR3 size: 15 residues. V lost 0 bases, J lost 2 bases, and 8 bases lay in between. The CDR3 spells CASSQDGDGNQPQHF. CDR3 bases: TGCGCCAGCAGCCAAGATGGGGATGGCAATCAGCCCCAGCATTTT.

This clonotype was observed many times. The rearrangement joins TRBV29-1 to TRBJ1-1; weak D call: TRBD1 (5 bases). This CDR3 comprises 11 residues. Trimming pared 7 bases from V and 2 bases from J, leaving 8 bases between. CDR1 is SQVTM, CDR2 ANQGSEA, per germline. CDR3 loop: CSGQGNTEAFF. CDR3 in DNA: TGCAGCGGGCAGGGAAACACTGAAGCTTTCTTT.

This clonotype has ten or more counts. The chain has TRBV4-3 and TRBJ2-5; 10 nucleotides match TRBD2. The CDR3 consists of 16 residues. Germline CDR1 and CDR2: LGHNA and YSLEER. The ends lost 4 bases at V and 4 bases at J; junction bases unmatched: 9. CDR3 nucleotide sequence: TGCGCCAGCAGCCTTAGAGCGGGGGGGCTCGTAGAGACCCAGTACTTC. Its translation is CASSLRAGGLVETQYF.

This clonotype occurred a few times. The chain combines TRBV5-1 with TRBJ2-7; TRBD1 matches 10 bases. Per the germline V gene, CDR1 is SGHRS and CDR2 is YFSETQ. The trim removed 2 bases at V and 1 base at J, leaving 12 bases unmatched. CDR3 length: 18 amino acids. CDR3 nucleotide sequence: TGCGCCAGCAGCTTAACCGGGACAGGGGACTTCTATTCCTACGAGCAGTACTTC. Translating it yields CASSLTGTGDFYSYEQYF.

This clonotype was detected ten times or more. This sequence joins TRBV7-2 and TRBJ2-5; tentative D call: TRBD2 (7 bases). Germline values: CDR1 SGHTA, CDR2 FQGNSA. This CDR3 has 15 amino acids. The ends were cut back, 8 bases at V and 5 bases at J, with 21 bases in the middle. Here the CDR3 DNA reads TGTGCCAGCCTCCTGACGGGGGGCGATTCTGAGACCCAGTACTTC. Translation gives CASLLTGGDSETQYF. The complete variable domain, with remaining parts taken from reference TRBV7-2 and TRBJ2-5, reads GAGVSQSPSNKVTEKGKDVELRCDPISGHTALYWYRQSLGQGLEFLIYFQGNSAPDKSGLPSDRFSAERTGGSVSTLTIQRTQQEDSAVYLCASLLTGGDSETQYFGPGTRLLVL.

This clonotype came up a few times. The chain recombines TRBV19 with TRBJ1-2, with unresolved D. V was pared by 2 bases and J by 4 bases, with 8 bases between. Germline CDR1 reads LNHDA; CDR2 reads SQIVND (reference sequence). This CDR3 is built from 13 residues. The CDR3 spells CASSITGFYGYTF. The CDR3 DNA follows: TGTGCCAGTAGTATAACGGGATTCTATGGCTACACCTTC.

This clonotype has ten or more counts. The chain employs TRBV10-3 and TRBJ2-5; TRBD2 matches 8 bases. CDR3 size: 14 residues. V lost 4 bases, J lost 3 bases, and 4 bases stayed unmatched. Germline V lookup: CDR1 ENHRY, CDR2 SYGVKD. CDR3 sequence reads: CAISAGGAEETQYF. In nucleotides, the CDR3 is TGTGCCATCAGTGCCGGGGGGGCAGAAGAGACCCAGTACTTC.

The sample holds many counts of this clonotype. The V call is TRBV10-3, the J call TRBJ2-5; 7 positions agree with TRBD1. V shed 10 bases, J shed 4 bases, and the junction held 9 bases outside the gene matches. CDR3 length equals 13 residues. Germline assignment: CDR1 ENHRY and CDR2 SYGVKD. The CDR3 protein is CATRPAGGETQYF. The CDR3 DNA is TGTGCCACCCGGCCCGCAGGGGGAGAGACCCAGTACTTC.

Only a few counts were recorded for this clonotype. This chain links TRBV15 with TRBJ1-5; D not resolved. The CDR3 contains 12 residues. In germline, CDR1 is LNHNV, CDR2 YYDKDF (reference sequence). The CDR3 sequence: CATRAHNQPQHF. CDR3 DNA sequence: TGTGCTACCCGAGCCCACAATCAGCCCCAGCATTTT.

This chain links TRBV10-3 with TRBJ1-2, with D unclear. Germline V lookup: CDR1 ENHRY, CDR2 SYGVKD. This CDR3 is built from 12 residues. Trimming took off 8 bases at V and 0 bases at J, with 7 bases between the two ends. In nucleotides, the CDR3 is TGTGCCATCGCAGTCCCTAACTATGGCTACACCTTC. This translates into CAIAVPNYGYTF.

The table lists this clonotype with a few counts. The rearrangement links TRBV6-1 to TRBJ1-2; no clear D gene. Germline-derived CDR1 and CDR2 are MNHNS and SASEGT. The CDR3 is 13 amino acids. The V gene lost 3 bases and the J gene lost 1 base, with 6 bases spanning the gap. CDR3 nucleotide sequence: TGTGCCAGCAGTGAGAGTAGTAACTATGGCTACACCTTC. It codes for CASSESSNYGYTF.

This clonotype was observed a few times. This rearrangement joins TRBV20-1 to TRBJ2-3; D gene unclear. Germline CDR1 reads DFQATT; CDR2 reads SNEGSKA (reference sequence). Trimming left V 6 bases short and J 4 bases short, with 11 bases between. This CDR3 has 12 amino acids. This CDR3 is CSASPYADTQYF. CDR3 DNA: TGCAGTGCCTCCCCCTATGCAGATACGCAGTATTTT.

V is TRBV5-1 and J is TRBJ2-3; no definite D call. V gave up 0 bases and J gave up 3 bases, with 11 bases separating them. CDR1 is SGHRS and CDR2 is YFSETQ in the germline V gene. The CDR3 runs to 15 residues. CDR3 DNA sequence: TGCGCCAGCAGCTTGGTCGTCAGTGGAACAGATACGCAGTATTTT. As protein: CASSLVVSGTDTQYF. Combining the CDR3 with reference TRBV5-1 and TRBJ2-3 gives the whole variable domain KAGVTQTPRYLIKTRGQQVTLSCSPISGHRSVSWYQQTPGQGLQFLFEYFSETQRNKGNFPGRFSGRQFSNSRSEMNVSTLELGDSALYLCASSLVVSGTDTQYFGPGTRLTVL.

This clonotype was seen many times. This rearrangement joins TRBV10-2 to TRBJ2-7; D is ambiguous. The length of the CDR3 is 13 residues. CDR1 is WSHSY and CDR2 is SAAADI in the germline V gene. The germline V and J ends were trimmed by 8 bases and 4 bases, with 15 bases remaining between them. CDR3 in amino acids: CASAPGPTYEQYV. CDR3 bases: TGCGCCAGCGCTCCGGGTCCTACTTACGAGCAGTACGTC.

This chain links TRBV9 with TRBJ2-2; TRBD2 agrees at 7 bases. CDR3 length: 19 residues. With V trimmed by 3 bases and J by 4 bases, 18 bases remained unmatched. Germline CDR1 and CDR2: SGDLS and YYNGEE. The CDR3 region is CASSGPGGSGLFGTGELFF. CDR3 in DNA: TGTGCCAGCAGCGGCCCCGGAGGTAGCGGGCTATTTGGCACCGGGGAGCTGTTTTTT.

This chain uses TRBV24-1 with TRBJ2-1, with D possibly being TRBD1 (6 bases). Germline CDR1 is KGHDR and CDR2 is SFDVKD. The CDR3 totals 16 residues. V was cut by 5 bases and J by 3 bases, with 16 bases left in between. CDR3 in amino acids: CATSVTGQGRYNEQFF. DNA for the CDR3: TGTGCCACCAGTGTAACAGGGCAGGGGCGCTACAATGAGCAGTTCTTC.